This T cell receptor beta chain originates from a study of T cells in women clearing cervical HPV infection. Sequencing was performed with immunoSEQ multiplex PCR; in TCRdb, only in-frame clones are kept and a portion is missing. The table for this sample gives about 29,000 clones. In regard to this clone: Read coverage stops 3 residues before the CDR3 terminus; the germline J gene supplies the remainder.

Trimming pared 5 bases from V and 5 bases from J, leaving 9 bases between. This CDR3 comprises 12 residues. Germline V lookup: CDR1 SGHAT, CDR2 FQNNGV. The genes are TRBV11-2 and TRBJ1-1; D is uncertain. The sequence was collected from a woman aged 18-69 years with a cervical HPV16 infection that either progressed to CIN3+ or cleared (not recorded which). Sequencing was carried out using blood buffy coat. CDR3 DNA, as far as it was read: TGTGCCAGCAGCCACTTACCGACTGAA. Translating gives CASSHLPTE. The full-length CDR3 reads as CASSHLPTEAFF. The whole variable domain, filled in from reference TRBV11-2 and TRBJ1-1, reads EAGVAQSPRYKIIEKRQSVAFWCNPISGHATLYWYQQILGQGPKLLIQFQNNGVVDDSQLPKDRFSAERLKGVDSTLKIQPAKLEDSAVYLCASSHLPTEAFFGQGTRLTVV.